This T cell receptor (beta chain) originates from a study of blood T cells in healthy people across ages. This clonotype was counted between two and nine times. The antigen remains undetermined. CDR1 DFQATT and CDR2 SNEGSKA come from the germline V gene (reference sequence). The V and J ends lost 5 bases and 10 bases, in that order; junction bases with no gene match: 7. The CDR3 extends over 14 amino acids. General study findings and limits: Roughly linear age-related decline in beta diversity appeared, significant by age approximately 43. Greater diversity and more naive CD4+ cells were seen in long-lived donors than in aged donors.

Combining a sample-barcoded 5' primer with a J-beta primer mix, a second PCR ran for roughly 7 to 11 cycles. Unique molecular identifiers of 12 random nucleotides labeled each cDNA. A single record per CDR3 protein comes from TCRdb applying MiXCR to the 5' RACE reads. In the table there are about 510,000 distinct CDR3 sequences, over 25% of which are singletons. These data were likewise used in another study, on T cells of mothers and their children.

Sequencing used blood. V usage is TRBV20-1 and J usage is TRBJ2-1; 14 bases match TRBD2. This receptor was obtained from a boy younger than 10 in good health. CDR3 amino acids: CSAGLGLAGAEQFF. In nucleotides, the CDR3 is TGCAGTGCTGGCCTGGGACTAGCGGGAGCGGAGCAGTTCTTC.